This passage covers 10 T cell receptor beta chains from one sample sequenced in a study of blood T cell repertoires in COVID-19. This table comes from immunoSEQ multiplex PCR, and its TCRdb copy is limited to in-frame clones, with some not included. The top ten clones hold around an eighth of a sample with roughly 190,000 clones, around four fifths of them seen once. Sequenced: peripheral blood. These receptors were collected from a man aged 30-40 years with active or convalescent COVID-19.

The J gene is TRBJ2-5, the V gene TRBV10-2, with a weak D call TRBD1 (5 bases). The CDR3 is 12 residues long. The V gene's germline CDR1 is WSHSY and CDR2 SAAADI. The V gene lost 10 bases and the J gene lost 7 bases, with 16 bases spanning the gap. The CDR3 sequence: CAILGSQGTQYF. CDR3 nucleotide sequence: TGCGCCATCCTAGGGTCTCAGGGGACCCAGTACTTC.

The rearrangement uses TRBV24-1 and TRBJ1-5, with 7 bases that match TRBD1. The CDR3 has 17 residues. With V trimmed by 3 bases and J by 0 bases, 7 bases remained unmatched. Germline CDR1 is KGHDR and CDR2 is SFDVKD. The chain's CDR3 is CATSDRPGQYSNQPQHF. In DNA, the CDR3 is TGTGCCACCAGTGATCGGCCGGGACAGTATAGCAATCAGCCCCAGCATTTT.

V usage is TRBV28 and J usage is TRBJ1-3, with 10 positions matching TRBD1. Looked up from germline, CDR1 is MDHEN and CDR2 is SYDVKM. This CDR3 comprises 16 residues. Unmatched junction bases numbered 8, after V lost 6 bases and J lost 3 bases. The CDR3 bases are TGTGCCAGCAGCACGCTCGGGACAGGGGATGGAAACACCATATATTTT. Translation: CASSTLGTGDGNTIYF.

On this clone itself: The germline gene is not matched at one end of the junction; a read error may be the cause. The chain employs TRBV7-7 and TRBJ2-2, with D possibly being TRBD2 (5 bases). Germline V gene lookup returns CDR1 SSHAT and CDR2 FNYEAQ (reference sequence). The CDR3 is made up of 15 amino acids. The CDR3 DNA reads as TGTGCTAGCAGCTTAGGGAGCCGAGACGCCGGGGAGCTGTTTTTT. This gives the protein CASSLGSRDAGELFF.

The CDR3 spells CASSRTGPNYGYTF. CDR3 coding DNA: TGTGCCAGCAGCCGGACAGGGCCTAACTATGGCTACACCTTC. This chain connects TRBV5-4 to TRBJ1-2, with 8 nucleotides matching TRBD1. The germline gives CDR1 SGHNT, CDR2 YYREEE (reference sequence). V was pared by 4 bases and J by 0 bases, with 2 bases of the junction left unmatched. CDR3 length: 14 amino acids.

This chain uses TRBV9 with TRBJ1-2, with D uncertain. The CDR3 loop spans 15 amino acids. Germline V gene sequence: CDR1 SGDLS, CDR2 YYNGEE. V shed 3 bases and J shed 7 bases, with 19 bases lying between them. The CDR3 reads CASSAPDFRAGGYTF. The CDR3 nucleotides are TGTGCCAGCAGCGCCCCAGACTTTCGAGCCGGTGGCTACACCTTC.

This rearrangement joins TRBV4-1 to TRBJ1-1; D ambiguous. Trimming cost V 0 bases and J 5 bases, with 13 bases left between them. CDR3 length: 15 residues. Germline values: CDR1 MGHRA, CDR2 YSYEKL. The CDR3 is CASSQDSVGRTEAFF. CDR3 coding DNA: TGCGCCAGCAGCCAAGATTCCGTGGGGAGGACTGAAGCTTTCTTT.

CDR3 amino acids: CASSPSSGTVTYNEQFF. The DNA for the CDR3 is TGTGCCAGCAGCCCTTCCTCCGGGACAGTCACCTACAATGAGCAGTTCTTC. The chain couples TRBV14 to TRBJ2-1; TRBD1 agrees at 7 bases. CDR3 size: 17 residues. Unmatched junction bases numbered 11, after V lost 4 bases and J lost 2 bases. In germline, CDR1 is SGHDN, CDR2 FVKESK.

The rearrangement joins TRBV10-3 to TRBJ1-1; D is undetermined. The CDR3 spans 12 residues. V gave up 4 bases and J gave up 3 bases, with 6 bases separating them. Per germline, CDR1 ENHRY and CDR2 SYGVKD. The CDR3 reads CAISGPDTEAFF. The CDR3 nucleotides read TGTGCCATCAGTGGCCCGGACACTGAAGCTTTCTTT.

The chain recombines TRBV19 with TRBJ1-5; D is unclear. V lost 7 bases, J lost 2 bases, and 18 bases lay in between. The CDR3 spans 16 residues. The germline V gene encodes CDR1 LNHDA and CDR2 SQIVND (reference sequence). CDR3 DNA: TGTGCCAGTACCCCCGGCGAAGGGAGAGGCAATCAGCCCCAGCATTTT. Translated, it gives CASTPGEGRGNQPQHF.